The present TCR beta chain was sequenced within a study of T cell changes during pregnancy in multiple sclerosis. With 3 bases clipped from V and 2 bases from J, the junction kept 3 bases outside the gene matches. CDR3 size: 14 residues. Germline loops: CDR1 SGHRS, CDR2 YFSETQ. Only in-frame clones appear in the TCRdb table, and some are missing; sequencing was by immunoSEQ multiplex PCR. The repertoire consists of tens of thousands of clones, with approximately 94% occurring once and the leading ten covering more than 0.6%. The sequence was collected from a female donor with multiple sclerosis, enrolled in a pregnancy study. The sample consisted of CD4+ T cells from peripheral blood mononuclear cells, taken in the third trimester of pregnancy. V and J are TRBV5-1 and TRBJ1-2; 8 bases match TRBD1. The CDR3: CASSSGGSNYGYTF. The CDR3 DNA reads TGCGCCAGCAGCTCAGGGGGCTCCAACTATGGCTACACCTTC. Drawing the rest from reference TRBV5-1 and TRBJ1-2, the complete variable domain is KAGVTQTPRYLIKTRGQQVTLSCSPISGHRSVSWYQQTPGQGLQFLFEYFSETQRNKGNFPGRFSGRQFSNSRSEMNVSTLELGDSALYLCASSSGGSNYGYTFGSGTRLTVV.